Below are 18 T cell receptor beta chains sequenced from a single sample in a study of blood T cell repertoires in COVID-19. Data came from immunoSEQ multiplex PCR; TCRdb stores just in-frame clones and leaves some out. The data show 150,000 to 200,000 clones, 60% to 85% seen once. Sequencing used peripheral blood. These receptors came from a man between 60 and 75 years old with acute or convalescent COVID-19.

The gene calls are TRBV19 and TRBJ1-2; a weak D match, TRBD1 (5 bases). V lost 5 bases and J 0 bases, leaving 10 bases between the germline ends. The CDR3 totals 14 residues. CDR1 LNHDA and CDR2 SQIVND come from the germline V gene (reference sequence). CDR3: CASSLPTANYGYTF. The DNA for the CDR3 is TGTGCCAGTAGTCTTCCGACAGCTAACTATGGCTACACCTTC.

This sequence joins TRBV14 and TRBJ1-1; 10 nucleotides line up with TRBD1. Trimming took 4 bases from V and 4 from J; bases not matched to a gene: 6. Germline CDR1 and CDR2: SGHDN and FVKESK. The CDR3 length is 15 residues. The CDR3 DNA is TGTGCCAGCAGCCCGACAGGGGGCTACGCCACTGAAGCTTTCTTT. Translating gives CASSPTGGYATEAFF.

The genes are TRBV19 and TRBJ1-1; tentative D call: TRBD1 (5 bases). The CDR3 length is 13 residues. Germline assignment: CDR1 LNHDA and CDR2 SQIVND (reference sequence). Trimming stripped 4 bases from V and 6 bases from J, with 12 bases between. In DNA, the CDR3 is TGTGCCAGTAGTAGGGAGGGGCAATCTGAAGCTTTCTTT. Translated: CASSREGQSEAFF.

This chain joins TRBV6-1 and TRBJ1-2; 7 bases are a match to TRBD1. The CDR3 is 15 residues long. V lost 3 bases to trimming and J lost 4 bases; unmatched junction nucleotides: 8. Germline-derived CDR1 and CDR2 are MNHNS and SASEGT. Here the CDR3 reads CASSEVGQPVYGYTF. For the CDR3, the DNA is TGTGCCAGCAGTGAGGTGGGACAGCCTGTCTATGGCTACACCTTC.

The CDR3 DNA reads TGTGCCAGCAGCCATAGCAATCAGCCCCAGCATTTT. Protein sequence: CASSHSNQPQHF. The rearrangement links TRBV25-1 to TRBJ1-5; D unresolved. CDR1 MGHDK and CDR2 SYGVNS come from the germline V gene. V lost 6 bases and J lost 0, with 3 bases in between. The CDR3 runs to 12 residues.

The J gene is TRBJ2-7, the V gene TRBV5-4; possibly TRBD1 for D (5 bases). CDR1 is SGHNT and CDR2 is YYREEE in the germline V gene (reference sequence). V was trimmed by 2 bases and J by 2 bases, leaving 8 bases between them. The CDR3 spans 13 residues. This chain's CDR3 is CASSFWGAYEQYF. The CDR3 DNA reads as TGTGCCAGCAGCTTTTGGGGCGCCTACGAGCAGTACTTC. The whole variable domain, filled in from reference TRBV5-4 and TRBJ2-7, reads ETGVTQSPTHLIKTRGQQVTLRCSSQSGHNTVSWYQQALGQGPQFIFQYYREEENGRGNFPPRFSGLQFPNYSSELNVNALELDDSALYLCASSFWGAYEQYFGPGTRLTVT.

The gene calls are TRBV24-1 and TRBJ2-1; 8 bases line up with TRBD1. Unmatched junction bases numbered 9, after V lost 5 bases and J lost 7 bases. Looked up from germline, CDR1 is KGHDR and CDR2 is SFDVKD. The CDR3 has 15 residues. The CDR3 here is CATSVAGQGGNEQFF. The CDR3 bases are TGTGCCACCAGTGTAGCTGGACAGGGCGGGAATGAGCAGTTCTTC.

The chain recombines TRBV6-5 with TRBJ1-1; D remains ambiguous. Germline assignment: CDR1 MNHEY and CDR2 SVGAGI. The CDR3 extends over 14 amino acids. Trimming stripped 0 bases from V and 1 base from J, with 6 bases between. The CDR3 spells CASSYSQENTEAFF. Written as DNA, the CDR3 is TGTGCCAGCAGTTACTCTCAGGAGAACACTGAAGCTTTCTTT.

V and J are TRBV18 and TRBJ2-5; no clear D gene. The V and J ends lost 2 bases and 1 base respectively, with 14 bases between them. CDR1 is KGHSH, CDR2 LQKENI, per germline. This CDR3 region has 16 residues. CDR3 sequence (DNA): TGTGCCAGCTCACCAATGGTAGTGGCAGGCCAAGAGACCCAGTACTTC. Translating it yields CASSPMVVAGQETQYF.

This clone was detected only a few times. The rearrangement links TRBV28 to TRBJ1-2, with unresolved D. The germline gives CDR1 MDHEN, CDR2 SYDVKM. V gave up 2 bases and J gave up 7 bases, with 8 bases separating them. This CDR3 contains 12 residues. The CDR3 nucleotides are TGTGCCAGCAGTTTAACCGGGTTTGGCTACACCTTC. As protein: CASSLTGFGYTF.

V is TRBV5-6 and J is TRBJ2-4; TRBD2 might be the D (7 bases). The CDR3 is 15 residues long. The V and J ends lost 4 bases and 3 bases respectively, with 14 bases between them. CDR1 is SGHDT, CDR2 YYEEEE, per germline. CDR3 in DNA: TGTGCCAGCAGCCCGACGGGGGGCGTCAAAAACATTCAGTACTTC. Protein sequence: CASSPTGGVKNIQYF.

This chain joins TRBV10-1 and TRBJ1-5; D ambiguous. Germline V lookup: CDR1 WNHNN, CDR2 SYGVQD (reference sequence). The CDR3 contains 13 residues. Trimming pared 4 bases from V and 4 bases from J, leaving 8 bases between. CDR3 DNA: TGCGCCAGCAGTGTGAGGTCGAATCAGCCCCAGCATTTT. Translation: CASSVRSNQPQHF.

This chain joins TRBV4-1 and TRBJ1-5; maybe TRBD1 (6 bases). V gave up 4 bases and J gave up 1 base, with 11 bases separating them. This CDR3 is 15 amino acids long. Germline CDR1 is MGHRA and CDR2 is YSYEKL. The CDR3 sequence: CASSPQGISNQPQHF. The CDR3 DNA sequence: TGCGCCAGCAGCCCCCAGGGGATAAGCAATCAGCCCCAGCATTTT.

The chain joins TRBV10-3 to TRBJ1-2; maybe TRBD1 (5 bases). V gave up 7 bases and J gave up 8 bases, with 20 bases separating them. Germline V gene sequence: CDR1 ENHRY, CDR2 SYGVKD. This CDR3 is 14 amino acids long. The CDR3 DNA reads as TGTGCCATCACCCCCGACAGCCTAAGGGAAGGCTACACCTTC. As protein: CAITPDSLREGYTF.

CDR3 region: CASRFTGVDTGELFF. The CDR3 DNA reads TGTGCCAGCAGGTTTACAGGGGTCGACACCGGGGAGCTGTTTTTT. The chain is built from TRBV11-2 and TRBJ2-2, with 7 bases fitting TRBD1. Trimming at V came to 6 bases and at J to 3 bases, leaving 7 bases not matched to a gene. CDR1 and CDR2 from the germline V gene are SGHAT and FQNNGV. This CDR3 is built from 15 residues.

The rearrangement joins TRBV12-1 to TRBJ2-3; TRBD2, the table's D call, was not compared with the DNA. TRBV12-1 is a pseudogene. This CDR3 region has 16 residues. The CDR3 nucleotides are TGTGCCAGCAGCCCCGGGACTAGCGGGGCAGAAGATACGCAGTATTTT. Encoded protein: CASSPGTSGAEDTQYF.

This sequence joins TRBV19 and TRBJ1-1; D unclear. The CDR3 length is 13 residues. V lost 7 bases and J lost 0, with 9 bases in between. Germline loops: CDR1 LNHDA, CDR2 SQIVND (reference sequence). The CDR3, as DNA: TGTGCCAGTATGAGGACTTTGAACACTGAAGCTTTCTTT. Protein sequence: CASMRTLNTEAFF.

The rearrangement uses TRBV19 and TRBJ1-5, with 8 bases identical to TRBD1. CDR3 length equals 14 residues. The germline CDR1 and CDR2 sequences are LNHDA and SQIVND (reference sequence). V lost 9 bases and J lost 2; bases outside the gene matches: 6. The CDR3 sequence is CASDRGGGNQPQHF. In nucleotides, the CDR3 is TGTGCCAGCGACAGGGGAGGTGGCAATCAGCCCCAGCATTTT.